This T cell receptor beta chain was profiled in a study of T cells in localized non-small cell lung cancer. Study outcomes and limitations: In the blood, greater T cell density corresponded to longer overall survival. Adjacent lung tissue had a median roughly 55 of the top 100 clones found in the tumor. Adjacent uninvolved lung had the highest clonality, suggesting focused antigen responses.

This CDR3 contains 11 residues. Germline CDR1 is SQVTM and CDR2 is ANQGSEA. The V gene lost 7 bases and the J gene lost 4 bases, with 10 bases spanning the gap. Concerning this clone: Its antigen is unidentified.

This table comes from immunoSEQ multiplex PCR, and its TCRdb copy is limited to in-frame clones, with some not included. The sample carries fewer than 9,000 clones, about 90% recorded once. The sequencing used peripheral blood mononuclear cells, collected before any cancer treatment. V usage is TRBV29-1 and J usage is TRBJ1-2; perhaps TRBD1 as D (6 bases). The source is a male donor at least 60 years old with stage II lung adenocarcinoma. The CDR3 bases are TGCAGCGCCCGGACAGTCTATGGCTACACCTTC. Protein: CSARTVYGYTF. Complete variable domain (other parts from reference TRBV29-1 and TRBJ1-2): SAVISQKPSRDICQRGTSLTIQCQVDSQVTMMFWYRQQPGQSLTLIATANQGSEATYESGFVIDKFPISRPNLTFSTLTVSNMSPEDSSIYLCSARTVYGYTFGSGTRLTVV.